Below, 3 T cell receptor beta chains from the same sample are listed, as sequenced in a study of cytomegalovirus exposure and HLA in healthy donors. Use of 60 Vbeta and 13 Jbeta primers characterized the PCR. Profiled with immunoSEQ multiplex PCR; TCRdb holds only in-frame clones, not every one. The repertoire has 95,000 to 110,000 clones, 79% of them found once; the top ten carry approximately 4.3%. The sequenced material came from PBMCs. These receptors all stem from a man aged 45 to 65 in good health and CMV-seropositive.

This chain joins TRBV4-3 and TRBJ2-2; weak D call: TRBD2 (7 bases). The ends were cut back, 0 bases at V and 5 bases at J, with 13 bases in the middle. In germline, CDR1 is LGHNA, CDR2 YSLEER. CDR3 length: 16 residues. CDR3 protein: CASSQEGGTPTGELFF. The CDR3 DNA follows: TGCGCCAGCAGCCAAGAGGGGGGGACACCGACCGGGGAGCTGTTTTTT.

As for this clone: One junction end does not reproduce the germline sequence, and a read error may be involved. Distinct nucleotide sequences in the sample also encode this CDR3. The CDR3 spells CASSRGQGNEKLFF. The DNA for the CDR3 is TGTGCCAGCAGCCGGGGACAGGGGAATGAAAAACTGTTTTTT. The rearrangement uses TRBV5-1 and TRBJ1-4; the match to TRBD1 covers 10 bases. In germline, CDR1 is SGHRS, CDR2 YFSETQ. This CDR3 contains 14 residues.

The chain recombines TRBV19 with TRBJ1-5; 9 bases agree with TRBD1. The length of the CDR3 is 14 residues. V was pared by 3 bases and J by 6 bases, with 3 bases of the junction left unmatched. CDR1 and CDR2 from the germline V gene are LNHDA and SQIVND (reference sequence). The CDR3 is CASSITGGRQPQHF. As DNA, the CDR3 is TGTGCCAGTAGTATTACAGGGGGCCGTCAGCCCCAGCATTTT.